These 6 T cell receptor beta chains originate from one sample sequenced in a study of T cells in Graves' hyperthyroidism and ophthalmopathy. The investigators amplified TCR beta CDR3 regions from RNA transcripts. The HTBI primer set was used in a first-round RT-PCR of the TCR CDR3. Each CDR3 protein gets one entry after TCRdb re-called the multiplex PCR reads with MiXCR. The repertoire holds a few hundred thousand distinct CDR3 sequences, with 46% as singletons. Input material: peripheral blood or thyroid tissue (not recorded which). The receptors originated from an adult woman with Graves' disease, either hyperthyroidism or ophthalmopathy (not recorded which).

This clonotype was counted many times. The chain employs TRBV7-2 and TRBJ1-6; the D gene is possibly TRBD1 (6 bases). The CDR3 is 16 residues long. V was clipped by 5 bases and J by 5 bases, with 16 bases between them. Germline V gives CDR1 SGHTA, CDR2 FQGNSA. The CDR3 loop is CASSPNRVVNNSPLHF. CDR3 sequence (DNA): TGTGCCAGCAGCCCTAACAGGGTAGTAAATAATTCACCCCTCCACTTT.

J is TRBJ1-4 and V is TRBV6-1; D remains ambiguous. The germline CDR1 and CDR2 sequences are MNHNS and SASEGT. The germline V and J ends were trimmed by 6 bases and 9 bases, with 14 bases remaining between them. The length of the CDR3 is 13 residues. For the CDR3, the DNA is TGTGCCAGCAGCCGCCGGGAGAATAAAAAACTGTTTTTT. This gives the protein CASSRRENKKLFF.

The rearrangement links TRBV30 to TRBJ1-4; D remains ambiguous. Germline V CDR1 and CDR2: GTSNPN, SVGIG (reference sequence). This CDR3 has 13 amino acids. V dropped 4 bases and J dropped 8 bases, with 14 bases sitting between them. CDR3 sequence (DNA): TGTGCCTGGAAGGTCAGCTGGGGAGAAAAACTGTTTTTT. Translated, it gives CAWKVSWGEKLFF. The complete variable domain, with remaining parts taken from reference TRBV30 and TRBJ1-4, reads SQTIHQWPATLVQPVGSPLSLECTVEGTSNPNLYWYRQAAGRGLQLLFYSVGIGQISSEVPQNLSASRPQDRQFILSSKKLLLSDSGFYLCAWKVSWGEKLFFGSGTQLSVL.

This chain connects TRBV4-3 to TRBJ2-7, with 12 bases matching TRBD2. Per germline, CDR1 LGHNA and CDR2 YSLEER. The CDR3 runs 15 residues. The V gene end was trimmed by 2 bases and the J gene end by 7 bases; junction bases not matched to a gene: 6. CDR3 nucleotides: TGCGCCAGCAGCCAACCGACTAGCGGGAGTAGAGAGCAGTACTTC. Translation: CASSQPTSGSREQYF.

This clonotype appeared many times. V and J are TRBV28 and TRBJ1-2; 7 bases match TRBD1. Trimming removed 7 bases from V and 8 bases from J; junction bases left unmatched: 10. This CDR3 region has 13 residues. CDR1 and CDR2 from the germline V gene are MDHEN and SYDVKM. This chain's CDR3 is CASNRAGTAGYTF. CDR3 in DNA: TGTGCCAGCAATCGGGCGGGGACAGCGGGCTACACCTTC.

This chain connects TRBV29-1 to TRBJ1-3; 8 bases fit TRBD1. The CDR3 is 13 residues long. Germline V gene sequence: CDR1 SQVTM, CDR2 ANQGSEA. The V and J ends lost 6 bases and 4 bases, in that order; junction bases with no gene match: 5. The CDR3 region has the DNA TGCAGCGTGAGCCGGGACAGGGGAAACACCATATATTTT. This gives the protein CSVSRDRGNTIYF.